This passage covers 9 T cell receptor beta chains from one sample sequenced in a study of TIL therapy for anti-PD-1-resistant metastatic lung cancer (dated by TCRdb to the early 2020s). The time point label of this sample denotes: pre-treatment sample, taken before nivolumab and TIL therapy. Using bias-controlled multiplex PCR with the immunoSEQ v3 hsTCRB kit, the TCR beta CDR3 regions were amplified from genomic DNA. Drawn from immuneACCESS, this table holds only the in-frame rearrangements with V and J called that TCRdb kept. Clones are partly lost; checked studies trace under half to an unresolved V gene and leave the rest unexplained. The sample profile shows 52,000 or so clones; more than 80% of them were found once. The ten largest make up 2.5% to 3.5% of the sample. Sequenced material: blood, taken at baseline. These receptors came from a person between 25 and 80 years old with non-small cell lung cancer.

Only a few counts were recorded for this clone. The V call is TRBV7-2, the J call TRBJ2-1; D not certain. The CDR3 spans 13 residues. Germline V CDR1 and CDR2: SGHTA, FQGNSA. The V end was cut by 2 bases, the J end by 5 bases, with 7 bases between. DNA for the CDR3: TGTGCCAGCAGCTTAAACCCGAACAATGAGCAGTTCTTC. Residues: CASSLNPNNEQFF.

In nucleotides, the CDR3 is TGCGCCAGCAGCAGGACCGGGGGAACCTACGAGCAGTACTTC. This translates into CASSRTGGTYEQYF. This chain joins TRBV5-1 and TRBJ2-7; TRBD2 is a possible D gene (6 bases). Looked up from germline, CDR1 is SGHRS and CDR2 is YFSETQ. This CDR3 has 14 residues. The V end was cut by 4 bases, the J end by 2 bases, with 13 bases between.

The V and J genes are TRBV7-9 and TRBJ2-7; D is unresolved. This CDR3 is 15 amino acids long. Trimming left V 1 base short and J 0 bases short, with 10 bases between. CDR1 and CDR2 (germline): SEHNR, FQNEAQ (reference sequence). The CDR3 sequence is CASSLDYSLSYEQYF. CDR3 DNA sequence: TGTGCCAGCAGCTTAGATTACAGCCTCTCCTACGAGCAGTACTTC.

J is TRBJ1-2 and V is TRBV6-2 or TRBV6-3; D unresolved. V was cut by 2 bases and J by 0 bases, with 4 bases left in between. Germline V gene lookup returns CDR1 MNHEY and CDR2 SVGEGT. CDR3 length: 13 residues. The CDR3 coding sequence is TGTGCCAGCAGTTACCCAGCTAACTATGGCTACACCTTC. This sequence encodes CASSYPANYGYTF.

J is TRBJ1-2 and V is TRBV11-2; TRBD1 matches 9 bases. This CDR3 spans 14 amino acids. Germline CDR1 is SGHAT and CDR2 is FQNNGV. The V and J ends lost 2 bases and 6 bases, in that order; junction bases with no gene match: 4. The CDR3 loop is CASSLRQGVHGYTF. The CDR3 DNA follows: TGTGCCAGCAGCTTAAGACAGGGGGTTCATGGCTACACCTTC.

V and J are TRBV28 and TRBJ2-1; 7 bases line up with TRBD2. There are 15 residues in the CDR3. Germline values: CDR1 MDHEN, CDR2 SYDVKM. V trimming: 2 bases; J trimming: 5 bases; junction bases outside the gene matches: 6. The chain's CDR3 is CASSLAASGHNEQFF. The CDR3 DNA sequence: TGTGCCAGCAGTTTAGCGGCTAGCGGACACAATGAGCAGTTCTTC.

V usage is TRBV19 and J usage is TRBJ2-4; possibly TRBD2 for D (6 bases). V was shortened by 5 bases and J by 5 bases, with 13 bases between the two germline ends. The CDR3 has 14 residues. Germline CDR1 LNHDA, CDR2 SQIVND (reference sequence). CDR3 DNA sequence: TGTGCCAGTAGTGACCCCGGGAGAGAAAACATTCAGTACTTC. Translated, it gives CASSDPGRENIQYF.

V gene TRBV27 combines with J gene TRBJ2-3; the D gene could be TRBD1 or TRBD2 (5 bases each). The CDR3 is 15 residues long. The V end was cut by 0 bases, the J end by 6 bases, with 13 bases between. Germline V lookup: CDR1 MNHEY, CDR2 SMNVEV (reference sequence). CDR3 protein: CASSLSGTPGDTQYF. CDR3 sequence (DNA): TGTGCCAGCAGTTTATCGGGGACCCCTGGGGATACGCAGTATTTT.

The chain links TRBV28 to TRBJ1-1, with no clear D. Trimming shortened V by 3 bases and J by 3 bases, and 8 bases separated the two germline ends. The CDR3 contains 13 residues. CDR1 and CDR2 from the germline V gene are MDHEN and SYDVKM. The CDR3 here is CASSFSFDTEAFF. The CDR3 DNA is TGTGCCAGCAGTTTCTCATTCGACACTGAAGCTTTCTTT.